This TCR beta chain emerged from a study of T cells in Graves' hyperthyroidism and ophthalmopathy (dated by TCRdb to the late 2010s). Describing the broader study: Peripheral blood was sampled at the time of initial diagnosis, prior to any treatment. In about 6 Graves' hyperthyroidism patients, the study also compared T-cell repertoires from thyroid tissue with T-cell repertoires from blood. After sampling, hyperthyroidism patients received methimazole starting at 30 mg daily, and ophthalmopathy patients received high-dose intravenous methylprednisolone. The roughly 100 discovery patients were randomly split 7:3 into training and test sets. Prospective prediction of ophthalmopathy was tested in an independent validation cohort of some 20 hyperthyroidism patients and 17 patients who later progressed to ophthalmopathy. The paper reports TCR Vbeta CDR3 sequencing of about 140 peripheral blood samples: some 41 ophthalmopathy, under 80 hyperthyroidism and around 17 progressor patients. To identify distinguishing TCR V-J signatures, a discovery cohort of about a hundred patients was used, comprising approximately 40 with Graves' ophthalmopathy and approximately 57 with stable Graves' hyperthyroidism. Broader findings and caveats from the paper: In cross-validation, a model built on a 13 V-J signature told ophthalmopathy apart from stable hyperthyroidism with about 90% sensitivity and about 81% specificity, and in testing the same model reached 80%/75%. During validation, the model predicted progression to ophthalmopathy a median of around 7 months ahead of onset, with approximately 71% sensitivity and 72% to 85% specificity. Sample size was not statistically predetermined, and investigators were not blinded to group allocation. Most expanded thyroid clonotypes (frequency above 0.001) were also detected in blood, suggesting blood repertoires may reflect thyroid immune responses.

Amplification of TCR beta CDR3 regions was carried out from RNA transcripts. The TCR CDR3 was subjected to a first round of RT-PCR using the HTBI primer set and the Qiagen OneStep RT-PCR kit. A second multiplex PCR round built the libraries, followed by size selection and purification. Libraries were sequenced paired-end with 100 bp reads on an Illumina HiSeq2000. The original pipeline was this. SOAPnuke was used to process the raw data, removing reads that contained adapters or uncalled bases, had a mean Phred below 15, or lacked an exact match to the constant primer or identifier. High-quality paired reads were merged with COPE v1.2.5, and unique nucleotide sequences were defined as clonotypes. MiTCR v1.1 was used to align the clonotypes against IMGT TRBV, TRBD and TRBJ reference segments. The analysis included only V-J combinations with a frequency above 0.0001, which together covered 99% to 99.2% of the repertoires. The TCS score was defined as F50 (clonal expansion) divided by E x V (chaos), with BLOSUM62-based TCRdist calculated between CDR3 peptides within each V-J. Welch's t-statistics and random forest reduced just over 500 V-J features to 13, which were used in a naive Bayes classifier (R e1071). The public reads were run again by TCRdb, first through fastp at Q25 and then through MiXCR, and only productive beta chains were kept. Each CDR3 protein appears once, grouped with its most common genes and DNA. TCRdb, not the authors, supplied the V and J calls. The sample records roughly 180,000 distinct CDR3 sequences, roughly 10% of which are singletons. The ten largest clones capture approximately 20% of the sample.

Including cysteine and phenylalanine, the CDR3 has 14 amino acids. Of the read, only the CDR3 DNA is kept; its 42 bases are in frame from base 1. The junction carries 15 bases between V and J, which are trimmed by 6 bases and 6 bases respectively. This clonotype occurred many times. Its antigen is unknown. Per-base qualities were not stored, and no clone one base away is much larger. Hyperthyroidism patients were aged 18 to 65 years and newly diagnosed, with disease duration of less than 2 months. Any patient with an uncontrolled infection, another autoimmune disease, pregnancy or lactation was excluded. Diagnoses were established on the basis of clinical symptoms, serum thyroxine and TRAb, thyroid ultrasound, and orbital computed tomography. Blood from progressor patients was collected at the time of first diagnosis with hyperthyroidism, before any ophthalmopathy symptoms had appeared. Ficoll-Paque density gradient centrifugation was used to isolate PBMCs from approximately 11 ml of fresh peripheral blood. Progressor patients were initially diagnosed with Graves' hyperthyroidism and developed ophthalmopathy during follow-up. Total RNA was extracted using Trizol reagent, and RNA quality was assessed on an Agilent 2100 Bioanalyzer.

Sequencing input: blood. The rearranged chain carries TRBV12-3 or TRBV12-4 and TRBJ2-1; TRBD1 is a weak D gene call, 5 bases matching. This TCR was recovered from a woman aged 18-29 years with Graves' hyperthyroidism that later progressed to Graves' ophthalmopathy. The sequenced DNA: TGTGCCAGCAGGGGGCCTAAAACCGGCAATGAGCAGTTCTTC. Translated, it gives CASRGPKTGNEQFF.